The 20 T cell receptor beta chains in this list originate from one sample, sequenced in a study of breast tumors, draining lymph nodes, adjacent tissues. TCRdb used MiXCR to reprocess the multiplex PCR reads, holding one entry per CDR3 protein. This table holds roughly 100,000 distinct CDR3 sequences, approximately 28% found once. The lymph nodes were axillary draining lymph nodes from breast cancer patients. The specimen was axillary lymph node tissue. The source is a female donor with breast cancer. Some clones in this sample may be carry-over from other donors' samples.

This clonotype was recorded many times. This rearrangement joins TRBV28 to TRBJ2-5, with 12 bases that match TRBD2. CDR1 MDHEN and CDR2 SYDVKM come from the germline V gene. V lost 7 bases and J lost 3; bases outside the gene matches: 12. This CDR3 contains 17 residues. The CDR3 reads CASTPASGRAGEETQYF. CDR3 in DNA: TGTGCCAGCACTCCGGCTAGCGGGAGGGCCGGGGAAGAGACCCAGTACTTC.

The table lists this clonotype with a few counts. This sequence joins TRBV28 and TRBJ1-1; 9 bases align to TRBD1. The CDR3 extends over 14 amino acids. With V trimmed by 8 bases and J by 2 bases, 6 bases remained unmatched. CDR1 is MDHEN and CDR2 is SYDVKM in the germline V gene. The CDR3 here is CASGWGQGNTEAFF. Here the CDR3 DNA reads TGTGCCAGCGGATGGGGACAGGGAAACACTGAAGCTTTCTTT.

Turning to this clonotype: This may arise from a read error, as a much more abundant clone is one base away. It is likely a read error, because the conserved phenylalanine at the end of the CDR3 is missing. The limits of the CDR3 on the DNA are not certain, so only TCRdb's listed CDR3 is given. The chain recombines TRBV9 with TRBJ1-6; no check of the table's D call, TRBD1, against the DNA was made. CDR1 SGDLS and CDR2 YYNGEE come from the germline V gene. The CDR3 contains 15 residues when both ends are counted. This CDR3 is CASSASGTGHSPPHL.

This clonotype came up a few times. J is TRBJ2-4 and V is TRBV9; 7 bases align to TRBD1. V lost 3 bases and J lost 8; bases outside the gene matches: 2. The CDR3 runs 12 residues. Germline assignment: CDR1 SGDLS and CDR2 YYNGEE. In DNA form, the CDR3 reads TGTGCCAGCAGCGGACAGGGTGACATTCAGTACTTC. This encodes CASSGQGDIQYF.

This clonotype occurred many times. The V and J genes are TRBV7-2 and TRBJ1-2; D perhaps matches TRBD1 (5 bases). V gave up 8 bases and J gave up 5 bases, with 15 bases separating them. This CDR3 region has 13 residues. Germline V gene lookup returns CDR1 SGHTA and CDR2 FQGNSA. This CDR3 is CASVGERGYGYTF. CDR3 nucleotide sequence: TGTGCCAGCGTAGGGGAAAGAGGGTATGGCTACACCTTC.

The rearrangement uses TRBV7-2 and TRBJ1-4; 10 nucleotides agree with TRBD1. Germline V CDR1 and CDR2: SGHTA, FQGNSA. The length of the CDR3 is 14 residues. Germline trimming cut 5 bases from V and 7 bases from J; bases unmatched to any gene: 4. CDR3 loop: CASSLGQGGEKLFF. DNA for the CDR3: TGTGCCAGCAGCCTCGGACAGGGGGGTGAAAAACTGTTTTTT.

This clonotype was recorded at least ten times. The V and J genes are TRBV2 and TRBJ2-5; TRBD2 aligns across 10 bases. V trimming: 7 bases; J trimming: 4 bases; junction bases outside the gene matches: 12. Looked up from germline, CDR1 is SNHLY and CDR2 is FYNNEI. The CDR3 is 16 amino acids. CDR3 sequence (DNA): TGTGCCAGCAAGGCTAGCGGGAGAGGGAGTGGAGAGACCCAGTACTTC. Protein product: CASKASGRGSGETQYF.

The CDR3 spells CASSLGRDTCRTSHQPQHF. In nucleotides, the CDR3 is TGTGCCAGCAGTTTAGGGAGGGATACGTGTAGGACCAGCCATCAGCCCCAGCATTTT. The genes are TRBV12-5 and TRBJ1-5; the D is unclear. Germline V CDR1 and CDR2: LGHNT, FRNRAP. CDR3 size: 19 residues. Filled out from reference TRBV12-5 and TRBJ1-5, the complete variable domain reads DARVTQTPRHKVTEMGQEVTMRCQPILGHNTVFWYRQTMMQGLELLAYFRNRAPLDDSGMPKDRFSAEMPDATLATLKIQPSEPRDSAVYFCASSLGRDTCRTSHQPQHFGDGTRLSIL.

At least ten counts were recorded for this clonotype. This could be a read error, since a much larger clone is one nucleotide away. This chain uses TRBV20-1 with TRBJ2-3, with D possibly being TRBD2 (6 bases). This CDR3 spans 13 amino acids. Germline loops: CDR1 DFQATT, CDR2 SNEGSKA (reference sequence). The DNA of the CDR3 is TGCAGTGCTATAGCTACTAGCACAGGTACGCAGTATTTT. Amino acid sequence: CSAIATSTGTQYF.

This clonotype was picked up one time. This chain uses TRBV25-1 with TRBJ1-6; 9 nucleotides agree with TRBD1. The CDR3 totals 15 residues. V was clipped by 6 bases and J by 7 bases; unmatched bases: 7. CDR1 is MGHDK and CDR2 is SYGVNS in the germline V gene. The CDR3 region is CASRAQGAKNSPLHF. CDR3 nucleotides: TGTGCCAGCAGAGCACAGGGGGCTAAGAATTCACCCCTCCACTTT.

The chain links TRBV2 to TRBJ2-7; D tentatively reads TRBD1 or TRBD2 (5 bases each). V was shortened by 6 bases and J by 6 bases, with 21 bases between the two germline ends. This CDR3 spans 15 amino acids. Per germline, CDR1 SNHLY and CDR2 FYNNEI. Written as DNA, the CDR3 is TGTGCCAGCAGGAGGGGAGCAGAGTCCCCCTGCGAGCAGTACTTC. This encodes CASRRGAESPCEQYF.

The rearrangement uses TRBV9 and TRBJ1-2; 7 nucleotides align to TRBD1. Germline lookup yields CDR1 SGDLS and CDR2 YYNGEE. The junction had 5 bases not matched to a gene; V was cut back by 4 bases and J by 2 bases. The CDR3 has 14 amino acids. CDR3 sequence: CASSPWDRNYGYTF. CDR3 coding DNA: TGTGCCAGCAGCCCCTGGGACAGAAACTATGGCTACACCTTC.

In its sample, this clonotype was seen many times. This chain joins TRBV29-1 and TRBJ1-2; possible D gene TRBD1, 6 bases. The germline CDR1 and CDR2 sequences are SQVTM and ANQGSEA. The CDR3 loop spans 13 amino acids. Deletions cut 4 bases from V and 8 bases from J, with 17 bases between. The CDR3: CSVVGGVGEGYTF. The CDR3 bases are TGCAGCGTTGTAGGGGGGGTCGGGGAAGGCTACACCTTC.

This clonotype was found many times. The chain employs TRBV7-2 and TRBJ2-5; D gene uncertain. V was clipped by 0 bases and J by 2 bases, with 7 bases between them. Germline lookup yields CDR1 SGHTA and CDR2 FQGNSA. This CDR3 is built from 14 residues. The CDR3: CASSLAIGQETQYF. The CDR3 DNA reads TGTGCCAGCAGCTTAGCGATCGGACAAGAGACCCAGTACTTC.

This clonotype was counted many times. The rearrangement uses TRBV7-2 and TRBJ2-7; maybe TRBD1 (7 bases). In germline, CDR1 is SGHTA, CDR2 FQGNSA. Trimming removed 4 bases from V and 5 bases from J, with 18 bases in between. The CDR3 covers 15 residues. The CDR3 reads CASSSRAGGIHEQYF. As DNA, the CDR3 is TGTGCCAGCAGCTCCAGAGCAGGGGGGATCCACGAGCAGTACTTC.

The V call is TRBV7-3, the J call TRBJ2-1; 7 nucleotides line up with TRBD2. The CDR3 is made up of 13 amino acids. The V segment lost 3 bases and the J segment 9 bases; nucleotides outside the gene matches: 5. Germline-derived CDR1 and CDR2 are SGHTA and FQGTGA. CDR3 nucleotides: TGTGCCAGCAGCTTTGGGAGGGACGGTGAGCAGTTCTTC. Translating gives CASSFGRDGEQFF.

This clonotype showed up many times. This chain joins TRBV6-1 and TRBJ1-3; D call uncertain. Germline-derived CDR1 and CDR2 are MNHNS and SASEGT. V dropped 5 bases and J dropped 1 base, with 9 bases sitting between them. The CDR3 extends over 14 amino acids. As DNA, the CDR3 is TGTGCCAGCAGTCCACACCAATCTGGAAACACCATATATTTT. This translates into CASSPHQSGNTIYF.

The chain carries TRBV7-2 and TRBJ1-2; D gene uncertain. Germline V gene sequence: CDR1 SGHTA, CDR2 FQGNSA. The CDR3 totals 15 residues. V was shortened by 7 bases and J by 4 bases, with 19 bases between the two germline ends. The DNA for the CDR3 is TGTGCCAGCATTCCACGTGGGCGCGAATTCTATGGCTACACCTTC. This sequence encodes CASIPRGREFYGYTF.

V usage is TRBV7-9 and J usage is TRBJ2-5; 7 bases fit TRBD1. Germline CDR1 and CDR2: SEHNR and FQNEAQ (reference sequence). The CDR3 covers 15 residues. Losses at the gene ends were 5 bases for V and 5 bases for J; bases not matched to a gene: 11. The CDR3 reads CASSNGQGVSETQYF. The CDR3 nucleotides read TGTGCCAGCAGCAACGGCCAGGGGGTGTCGGAGACCCAGTACTTC. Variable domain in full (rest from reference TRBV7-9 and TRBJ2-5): DTGVSQNPRHKITKRGQNVTFRCDPISEHNRLYWYRQTLGQGPEFLTYFQNEAQLEKSRLLSDRFSAERPKGSFSTLEIQRTEQGDSAMYLCASSNGQGVSETQYFGPGTRLLVL.

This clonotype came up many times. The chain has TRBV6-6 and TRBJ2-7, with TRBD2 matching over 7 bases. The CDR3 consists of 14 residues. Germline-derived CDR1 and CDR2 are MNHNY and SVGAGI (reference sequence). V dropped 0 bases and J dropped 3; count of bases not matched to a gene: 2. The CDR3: CASSYSASGYEQYF. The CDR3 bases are TGTGCCAGCAGTTACTCGGCTAGCGGCTACGAGCAGTACTTC.